This T cell receptor (beta chain) came from a study of T cells in localized non-small cell lung cancer. Regarding the study as a whole: In the blood, greater T cell density corresponded to longer overall survival.

For this clone: Its antigen is as yet unknown.

The CDR3 totals 18 residues. The germline gives CDR1 MDHEN, CDR2 SYDVKM. Trimming at V came to 6 bases and at J to 2 bases, leaving 14 bases not matched to a gene. The protocol was immunoSEQ multiplex PCR, while the TCRdb copy is restricted to in-frame clones and leaves out a portion. The data hold several thousand clones, with roughly 31% observed a single time. The specimen comprised lung tumor tissue, sampled before any cancer treatment. The chain is built from TRBV28 and TRBJ1-4, with 8 nucleotides matching TRBD1. The sequence was collected from a woman between 40 and 69 years old with stage I squamous cell lung carcinoma. The CDR3 region has the DNA TGTGCCAGCAGGGGGGGCAGGGGGCAGAGGGCGACTAATGAAAAACTGTTTTTT. Its translation is CASRGGRGQRATNEKLFF.